This entry features one T cell receptor beta chain sequence. What it binds is unknown. The entirety of the isolated RNA underwent reverse transcription, so expressed TCRB transcripts were sequenced. Sequencing was performed with immunoSEQ multiplex PCR; in TCRdb, only in-frame clones are kept and a portion is missing. The sample shows about 640,000 clones, 9.5% to 15% of them seen only once. CDR1 and CDR2 from the germline V gene are SGDLS and YYNGEE. The CDR3 is made up of 15 amino acids. Trimming removed 0 bases from V and 3 bases from J, with 13 bases in between. Once sorted, every population was more than 95% pure. This sample was taken from a study of beta chain features in type 1 diabetes. The study, taken as a whole, reports: A closer apparent resemblance between naive, central memory and Treg TCRB repertoires was seen in patients than in healthy donors. Type 1 diabetes patients had TCRB CDR3s that were shorter (moderately but significantly so) in all four CD4+ subsets.

The source of this sequence is a man younger than 45 with type 1 diabetes. This chain uses TRBV9 with TRBJ2-7; D uncertain. Sequenced sample: naive CD4+ T cells from blood. In DNA, the CDR3 is TGTGCCAGCAGCGTAGTATTGGATTTCCTCTACGAGCAGTACTTC. Translating it yields CASSVVLDFLYEQYF.